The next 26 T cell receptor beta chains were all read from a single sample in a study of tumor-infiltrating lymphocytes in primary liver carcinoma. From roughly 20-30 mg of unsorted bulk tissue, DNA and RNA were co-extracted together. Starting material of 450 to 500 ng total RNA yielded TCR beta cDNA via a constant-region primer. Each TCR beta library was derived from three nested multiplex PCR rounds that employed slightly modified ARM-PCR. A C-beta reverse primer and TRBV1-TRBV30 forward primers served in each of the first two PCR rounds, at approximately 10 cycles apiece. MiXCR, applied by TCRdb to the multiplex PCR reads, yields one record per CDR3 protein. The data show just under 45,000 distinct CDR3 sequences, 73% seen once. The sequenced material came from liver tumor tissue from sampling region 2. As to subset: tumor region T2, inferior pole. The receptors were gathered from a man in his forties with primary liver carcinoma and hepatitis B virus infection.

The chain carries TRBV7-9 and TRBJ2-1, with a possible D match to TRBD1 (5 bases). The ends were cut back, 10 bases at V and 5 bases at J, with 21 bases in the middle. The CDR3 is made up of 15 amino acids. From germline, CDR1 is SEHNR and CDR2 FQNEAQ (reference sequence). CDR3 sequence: CANNDSSSENNEQFF. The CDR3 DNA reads TGTGCCAACAATGACAGTTCATCCGAAAACAATGAGCAGTTCTTC.

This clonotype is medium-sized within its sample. CDR3 in DNA: TGCAGCGTGGGGACAGGCATGACTGAAGCTTTCTTT. It encodes CSVGTGMTEAFF. The chain carries TRBV29-1 and TRBJ1-1; 8 nucleotides align to TRBD1. CDR1 is SQVTM, CDR2 ANQGSEA, per germline. The CDR3 is 12 residues long. J lost 5 bases, V lost 6 bases, and 5 bases had no gene match.

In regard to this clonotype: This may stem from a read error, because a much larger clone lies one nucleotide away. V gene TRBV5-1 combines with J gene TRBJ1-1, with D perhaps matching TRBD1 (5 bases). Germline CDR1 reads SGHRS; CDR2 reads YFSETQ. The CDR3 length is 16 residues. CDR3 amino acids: CVSSSAGTAINTEAFF. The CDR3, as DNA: TGCGTCAGCAGCTCGGCCGGGACGGCAATAAACACTGAAGCTTTCTTT.

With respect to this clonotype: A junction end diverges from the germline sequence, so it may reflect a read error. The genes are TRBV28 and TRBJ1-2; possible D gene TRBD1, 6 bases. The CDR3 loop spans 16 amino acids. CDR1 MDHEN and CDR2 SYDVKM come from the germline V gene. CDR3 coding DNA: TGTGTCAGCAACGAGCCTCAGGGGCGCGGGAACTATGGCTACACCTTC. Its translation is CVSNEPQGRGNYGYTF.

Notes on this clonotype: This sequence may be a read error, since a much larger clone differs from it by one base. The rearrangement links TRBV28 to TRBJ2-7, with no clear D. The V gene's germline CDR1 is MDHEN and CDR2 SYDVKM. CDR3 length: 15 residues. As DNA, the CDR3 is TGTACCAGCAGTTCTTACTCGAGGAGCTCCTGCGAGCAGTACTTC. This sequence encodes CTSSSYSRSSCEQYF. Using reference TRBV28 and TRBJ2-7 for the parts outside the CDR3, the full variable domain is DVKVTQSSRYLVKRTGEKVFLECVQDMDHENMFWYRQDPGLGLRLIYFSYDVKMKEKGDIPEGYSVSREKKERFSLILESASTNQTSMYLCTSSSYSRSSCEQYFGPGTRLTVT.

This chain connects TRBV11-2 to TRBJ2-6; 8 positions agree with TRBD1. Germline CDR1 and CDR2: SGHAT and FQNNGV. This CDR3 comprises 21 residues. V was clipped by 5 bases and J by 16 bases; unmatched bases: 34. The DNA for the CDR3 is TGTGCCAGCAGCATGGGGGGAGACAGGGGCATTTCCCTCACTGGGGCCAACGCTCTGACTTTC. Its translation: CASSMGGDRGISLTGANALTF.

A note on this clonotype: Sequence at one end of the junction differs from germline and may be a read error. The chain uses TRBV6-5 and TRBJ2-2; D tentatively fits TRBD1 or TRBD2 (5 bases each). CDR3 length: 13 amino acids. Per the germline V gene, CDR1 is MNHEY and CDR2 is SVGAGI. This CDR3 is CTSNYQDTGELFF. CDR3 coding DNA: TGTACCAGCAATTACCAGGACACCGGGGAGCTCTTTTTT.

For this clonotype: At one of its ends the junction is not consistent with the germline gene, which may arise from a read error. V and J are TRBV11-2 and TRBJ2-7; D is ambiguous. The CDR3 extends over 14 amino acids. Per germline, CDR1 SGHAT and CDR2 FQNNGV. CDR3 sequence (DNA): TGTGCCAGCAGCATCATAGGTCCGTTTGGAGAGCAATACTTC. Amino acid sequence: CASSIIGPFGEQYF.

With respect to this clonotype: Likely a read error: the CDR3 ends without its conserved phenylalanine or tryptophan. CDR3 loop: CASSLTTSGRAGSGTQYL. Written as DNA, the CDR3 is TGTGCCAGCAGCCTAACGACTAGCGGGAGGGCAGGCTCGGGGACCCAGTACCTC. The gene calls are TRBV4-2 and TRBJ2-5, with TRBD2 matching over 14 bases. CDR1 and CDR2 from the germline V gene are LGHNA and YNFKEQ. J was trimmed by 7 bases and V by 4 bases; bases with no gene match: 14. This CDR3 has 18 residues.

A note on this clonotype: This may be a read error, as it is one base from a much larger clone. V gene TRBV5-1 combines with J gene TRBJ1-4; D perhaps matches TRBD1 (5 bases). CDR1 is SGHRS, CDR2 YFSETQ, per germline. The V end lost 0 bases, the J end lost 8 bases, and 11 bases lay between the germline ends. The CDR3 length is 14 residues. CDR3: CASSLVQGNEKLFF. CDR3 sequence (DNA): TGCGCCAGCAGCTTGGTGCAGGGTAACGAAAAACTGTTTTTT. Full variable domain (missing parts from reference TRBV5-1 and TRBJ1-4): KAGVTQTPRYLIKTRGQQVTLSCSPISGHRSVSWYQQTPGQGLQFLFEYFSETQRNKGNFPGRFSGRQFSNSRSEMNVSTLELGDSALYLCASSLVQGNEKLFFGSGTQLSVL.

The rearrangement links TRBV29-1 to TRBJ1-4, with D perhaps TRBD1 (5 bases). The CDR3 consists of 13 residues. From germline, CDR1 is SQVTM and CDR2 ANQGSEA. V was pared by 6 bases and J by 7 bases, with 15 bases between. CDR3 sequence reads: CSVMRGRAEKLFF. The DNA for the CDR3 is TGCAGCGTGATGAGGGGTAGGGCTGAAAAACTGTTTTTT.

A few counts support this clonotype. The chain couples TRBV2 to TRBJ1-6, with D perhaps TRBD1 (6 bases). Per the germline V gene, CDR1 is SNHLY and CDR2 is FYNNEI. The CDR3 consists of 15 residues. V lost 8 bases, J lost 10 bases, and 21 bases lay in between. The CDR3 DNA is TGTGCCAGCCGGGAGGGGTCAGGGGAGTACTCACCCCTCCACTTT. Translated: CASREGSGEYSPLHF.

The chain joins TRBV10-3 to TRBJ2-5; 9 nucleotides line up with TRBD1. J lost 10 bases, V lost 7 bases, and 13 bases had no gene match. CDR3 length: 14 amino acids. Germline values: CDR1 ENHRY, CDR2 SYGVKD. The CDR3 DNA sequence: TGTGCCATCAAAAAAGGGGACAGGGAAAAGATCCAGTACTTC. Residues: CAIKKGDREKIQYF.

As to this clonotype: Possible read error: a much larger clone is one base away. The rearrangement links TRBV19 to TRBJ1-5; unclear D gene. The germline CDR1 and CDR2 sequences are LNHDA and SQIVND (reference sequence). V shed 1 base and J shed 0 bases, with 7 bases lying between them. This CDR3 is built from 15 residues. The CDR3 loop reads CASSIVAVSNQPQHF. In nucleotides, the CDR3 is TGTGCCAGTAGTATAGTGGCCGTTAGCAATCAGCCCCAGCATTTT. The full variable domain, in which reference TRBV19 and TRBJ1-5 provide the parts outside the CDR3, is DGGITQSPKYLFRKEGQNVTLSCEQNLNHDAMYWYRQDPGQGLRLIYYSQIVNDFQKGDIAEGYSVSREKKESFPLTVTSAQKNPTAFYLCASSIVAVSNQPQHFGDGTRLSIL.

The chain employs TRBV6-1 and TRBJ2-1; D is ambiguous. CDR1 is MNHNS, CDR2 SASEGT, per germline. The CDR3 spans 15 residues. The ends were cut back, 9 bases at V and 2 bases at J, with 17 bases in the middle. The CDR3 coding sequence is TGTGCCAGGACCCTGGAACGGCACACCTACAATGAGCAGTTCTTC. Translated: CARTLERHTYNEQFF.

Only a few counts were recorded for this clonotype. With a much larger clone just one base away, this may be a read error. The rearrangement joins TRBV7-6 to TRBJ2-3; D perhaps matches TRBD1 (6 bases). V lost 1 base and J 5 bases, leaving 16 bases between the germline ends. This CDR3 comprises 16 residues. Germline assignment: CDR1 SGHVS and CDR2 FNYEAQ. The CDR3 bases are TGTGCCAGCAGCTTAGGGGGGACACGGCCGCAAGATACGCAGTATTTT. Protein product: CASSLGGTRPQDTQYF.

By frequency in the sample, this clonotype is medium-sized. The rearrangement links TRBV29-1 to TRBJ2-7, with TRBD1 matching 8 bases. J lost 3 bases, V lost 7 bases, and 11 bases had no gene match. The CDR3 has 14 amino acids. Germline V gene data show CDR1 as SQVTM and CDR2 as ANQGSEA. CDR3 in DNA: TGCAGCGCCAGACAGGGGAGTCGTAGCTACGAGCAGTACTTC. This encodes CSARQGSRSYEQYF.

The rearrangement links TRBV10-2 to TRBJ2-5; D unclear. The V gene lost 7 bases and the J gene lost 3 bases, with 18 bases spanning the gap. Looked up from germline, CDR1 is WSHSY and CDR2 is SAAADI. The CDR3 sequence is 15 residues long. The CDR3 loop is CASTHRPAIEETQYF. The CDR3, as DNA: TGCGCCAGCACTCATAGGCCTGCGATAGAAGAGACCCAGTACTTC.

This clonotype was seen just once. The CDR3 bases are TGCGCCAACAGAGGTATGGGGGCCTCAGAAGAGACCCAGTACTTC. Translation gives CANRGMGASEETQYF. The chain has TRBV5-1 and TRBJ2-5, with D possibly being TRBD1 (6 bases). The CDR3 consists of 15 residues. CDR1 is SGHRS, CDR2 YFSETQ, per germline. V was pared by 9 bases and J by 3 bases, with 21 bases between.

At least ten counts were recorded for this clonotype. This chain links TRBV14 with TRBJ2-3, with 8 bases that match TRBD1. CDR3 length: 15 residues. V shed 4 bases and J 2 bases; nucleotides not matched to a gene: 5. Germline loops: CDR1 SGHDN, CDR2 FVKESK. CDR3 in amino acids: CASSRMGQVTDTQYF. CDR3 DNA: TGTGCCAGCAGCCGGATGGGACAGGTCACAGATACGCAGTATTTT.

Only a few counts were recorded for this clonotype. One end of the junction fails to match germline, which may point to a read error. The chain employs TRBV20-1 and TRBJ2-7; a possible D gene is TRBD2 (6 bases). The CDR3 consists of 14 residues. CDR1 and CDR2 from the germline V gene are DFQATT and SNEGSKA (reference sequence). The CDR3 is CSARGVGSGSEQYF. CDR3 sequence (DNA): TGCAGTGCAAGAGGGGTCGGGAGTGGGAGCGAGCAGTACTTC.

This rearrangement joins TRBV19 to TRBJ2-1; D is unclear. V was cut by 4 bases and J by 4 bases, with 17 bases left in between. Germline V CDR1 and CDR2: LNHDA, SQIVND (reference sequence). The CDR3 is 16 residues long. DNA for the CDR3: TGTGCCAGTAGTACCCCGGCCATCGGGCCATACAATGAGCAGTTCTTC. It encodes CASSTPAIGPYNEQFF.

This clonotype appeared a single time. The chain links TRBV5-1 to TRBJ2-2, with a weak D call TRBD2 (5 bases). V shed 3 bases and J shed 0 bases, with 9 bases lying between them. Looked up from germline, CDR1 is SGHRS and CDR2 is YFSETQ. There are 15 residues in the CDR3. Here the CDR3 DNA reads TGCGCCAGCAGCTCAGCGGATTCGAACACCGGGGAGCTGTTTTTT. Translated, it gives CASSSADSNTGELFF.

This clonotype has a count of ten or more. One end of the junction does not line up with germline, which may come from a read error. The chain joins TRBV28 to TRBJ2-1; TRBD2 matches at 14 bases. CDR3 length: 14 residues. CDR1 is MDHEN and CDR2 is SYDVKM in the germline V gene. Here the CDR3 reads CASSSAGTSGSGLF. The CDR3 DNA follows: TGTGCCAGCAGCTCCGCCGGGACTAGCGGGAGCGGACTCTTC.

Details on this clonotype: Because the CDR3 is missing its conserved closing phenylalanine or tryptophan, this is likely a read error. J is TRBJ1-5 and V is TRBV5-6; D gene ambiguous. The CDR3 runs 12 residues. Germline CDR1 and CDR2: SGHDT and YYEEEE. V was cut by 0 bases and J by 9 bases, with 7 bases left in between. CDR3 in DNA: TGTGCCAGCAGCTTGGTGGATCGGCCCCAGCATTTG. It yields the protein CASSLVDRPQHL.

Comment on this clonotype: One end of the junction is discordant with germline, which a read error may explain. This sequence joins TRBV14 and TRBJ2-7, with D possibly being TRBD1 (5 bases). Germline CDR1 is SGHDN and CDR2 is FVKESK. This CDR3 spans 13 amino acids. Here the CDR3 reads CTSNRVDSYEQYF. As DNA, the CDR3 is TGTACCAGCAACCGGGTCGACAGTTACGAGCAGTACTTC.